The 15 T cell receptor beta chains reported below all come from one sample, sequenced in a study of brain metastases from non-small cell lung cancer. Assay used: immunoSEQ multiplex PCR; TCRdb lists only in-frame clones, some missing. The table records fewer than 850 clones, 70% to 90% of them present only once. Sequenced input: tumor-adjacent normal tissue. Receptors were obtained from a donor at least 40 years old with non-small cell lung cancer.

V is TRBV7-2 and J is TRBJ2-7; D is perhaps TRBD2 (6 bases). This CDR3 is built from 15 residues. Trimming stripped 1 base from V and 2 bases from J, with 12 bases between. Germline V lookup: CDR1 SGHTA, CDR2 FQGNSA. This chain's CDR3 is CASSLGTSPTYEQYF. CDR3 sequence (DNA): TGTGCCAGCAGCTTAGGAACTAGCCCCACCTACGAGCAGTACTTC.

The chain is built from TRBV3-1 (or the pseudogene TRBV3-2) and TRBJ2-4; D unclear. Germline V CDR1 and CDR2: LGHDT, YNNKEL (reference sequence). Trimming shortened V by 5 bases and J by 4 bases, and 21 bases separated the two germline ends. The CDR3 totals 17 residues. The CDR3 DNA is TGTGCCAGCAGCGTAATAAGTCCCATTCAAAGAAAAAACATTCAGTACTTC. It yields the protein CASSVISPIQRKNIQYF.

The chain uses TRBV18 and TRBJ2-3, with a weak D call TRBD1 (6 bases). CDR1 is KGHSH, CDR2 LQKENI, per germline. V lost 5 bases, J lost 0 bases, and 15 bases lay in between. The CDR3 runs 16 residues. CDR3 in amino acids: CASSSQGTLSTDTQYF. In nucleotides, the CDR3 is TGTGCCAGCTCATCACAGGGAACTCTTAGCACAGATACGCAGTATTTT.

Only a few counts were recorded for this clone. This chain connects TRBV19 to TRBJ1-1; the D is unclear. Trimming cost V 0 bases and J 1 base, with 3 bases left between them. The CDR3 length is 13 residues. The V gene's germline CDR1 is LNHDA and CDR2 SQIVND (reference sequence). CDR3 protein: CASSIDWNTEAFF. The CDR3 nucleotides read TGTGCCAGTAGTATAGATTGGAACACTGAAGCTTTCTTT.

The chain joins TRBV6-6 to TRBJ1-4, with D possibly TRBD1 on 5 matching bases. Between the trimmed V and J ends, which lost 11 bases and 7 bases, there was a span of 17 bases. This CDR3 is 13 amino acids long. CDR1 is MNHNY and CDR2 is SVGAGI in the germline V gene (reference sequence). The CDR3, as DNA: TGTGCCGGATCCCCCAGGGTTGGTGAAAAACTGTTTTTT. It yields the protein CAGSPRVGEKLFF.

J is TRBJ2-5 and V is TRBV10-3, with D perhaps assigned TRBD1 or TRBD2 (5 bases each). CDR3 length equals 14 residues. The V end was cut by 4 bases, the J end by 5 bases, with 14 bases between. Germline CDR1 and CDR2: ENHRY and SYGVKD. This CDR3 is CAISAMGERETQYF. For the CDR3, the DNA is TGTGCCATCAGTGCGATGGGGGAGCGGGAGACCCAGTACTTC.

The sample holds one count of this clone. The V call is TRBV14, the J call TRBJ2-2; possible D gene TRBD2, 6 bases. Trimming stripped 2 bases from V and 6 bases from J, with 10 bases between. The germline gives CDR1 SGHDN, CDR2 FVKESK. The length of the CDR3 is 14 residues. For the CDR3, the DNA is TGTGCCAGCAGCCAATGGACGGGAGCCGGGGAGCTGTTTTTT. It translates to CASSQWTGAGELFF.

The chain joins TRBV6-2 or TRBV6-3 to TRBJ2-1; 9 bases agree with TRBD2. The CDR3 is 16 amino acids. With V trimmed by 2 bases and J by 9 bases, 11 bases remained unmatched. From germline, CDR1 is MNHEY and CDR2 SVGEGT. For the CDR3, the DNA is TGTGCCAGCAGTTACGTCCTTGGGACTAGCTTTTCTGAGCAGTTCTTC. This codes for CASSYVLGTSFSEQFF.

For the CDR3, the DNA is TGTGCCAGCAGCGCCGGGGCGGCAGTCGGAAACACTGAAGCTTTCTTT. Translating gives CASSAGAAVGNTEAFF. This rearrangement joins TRBV9 to TRBJ1-1, with D possibly TRBD1 on 5 matching bases. Germline V gene data show CDR1 as SGDLS and CDR2 as YYNGEE. This CDR3 has 16 amino acids. The V gene lost 3 bases and the J gene lost 2 bases, with 17 bases spanning the gap.

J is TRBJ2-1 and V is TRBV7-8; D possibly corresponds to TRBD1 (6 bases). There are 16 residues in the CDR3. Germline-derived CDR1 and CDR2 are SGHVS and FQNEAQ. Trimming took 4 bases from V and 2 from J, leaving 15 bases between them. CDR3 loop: CASSSRTAPPYNEQFF. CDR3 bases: TGTGCCAGCAGCTCCCGGACAGCCCCTCCCTACAATGAGCAGTTCTTC.

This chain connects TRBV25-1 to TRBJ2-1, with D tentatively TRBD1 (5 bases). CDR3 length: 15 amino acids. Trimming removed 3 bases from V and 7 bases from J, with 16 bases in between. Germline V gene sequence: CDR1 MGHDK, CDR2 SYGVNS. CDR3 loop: CASSDLSDILNEQFF. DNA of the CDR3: TGTGCCAGCAGTGATCTGTCGGACATTTTAAATGAGCAGTTCTTC.

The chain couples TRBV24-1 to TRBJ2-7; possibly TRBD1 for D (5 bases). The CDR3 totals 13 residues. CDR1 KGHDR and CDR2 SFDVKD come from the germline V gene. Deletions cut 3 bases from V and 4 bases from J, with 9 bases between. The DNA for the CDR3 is TGTGCCACCAGTGATGACAGTAGATACGAGCAGTACTTC. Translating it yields CATSDDSRYEQYF.

CDR3 protein: CASKNGAGTGELFF. The CDR3 region has the DNA TGTGCCAGTAAAAACGGAGCAGGCACCGGGGAGCTGTTTTTT. This chain joins TRBV19 and TRBJ2-2; no clear D. The CDR3 consists of 14 residues. The V end lost 7 bases, the J end lost 4 bases, and 13 bases lay between the germline ends. Germline lookup yields CDR1 LNHDA and CDR2 SQIVND (reference sequence).

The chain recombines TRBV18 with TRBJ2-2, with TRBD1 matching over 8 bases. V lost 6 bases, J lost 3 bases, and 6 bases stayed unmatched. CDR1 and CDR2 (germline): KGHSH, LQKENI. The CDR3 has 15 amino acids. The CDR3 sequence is CASSDRGGDTGELFF. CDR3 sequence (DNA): TGTGCCAGCTCCGACAGGGGAGGAGACACCGGGGAGCTGTTTTTT.

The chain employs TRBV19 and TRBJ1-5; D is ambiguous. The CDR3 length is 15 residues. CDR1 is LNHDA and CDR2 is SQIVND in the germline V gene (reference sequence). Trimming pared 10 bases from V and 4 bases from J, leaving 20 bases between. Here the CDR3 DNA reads TGTGCCACCACGGGAGACTCTAGAGGAAATCAGCCCCAGCATTTT. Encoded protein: CATTGDSRGNQPQHF.